This entry is about one TCR beta chain. The antigen remains unidentified. One heparinised draw of blood, averaging about 110 mL, came from each donor. As every portion of the isolated RNA was reverse transcribed, the sequencing read expressed TCRB transcripts. Naive, central memory and regulatory T cell samples averaged approximately 3.8 million reads. Measured with immunoSEQ multiplex PCR; TCRdb has only the in-frame clones, and not every one. The table shows roughly 220,000 clones, with around 15% occurring only once. This record belongs to a study of beta chain features in type 1 diabetes. Whole-study findings and limits: The question of HLA type influencing TCRB rearrangement was one that remained unresolved here. TCRB repertoires of naive, central memory and Treg cells appeared more similar among patients than among healthy donors. Significant though moderate, a shortening of TCRB CDR3s appeared in all four CD4+ subsets of Type 1 diabetes patients.

Germline V gene lookup returns CDR1 SNHLY and CDR2 FYNNEI. With 4 bases removed from V and 2 bases from J, the gap between germline ends came to 12 bases. This CDR3 is built from 14 residues. The source is a man aged 30 to 45 with type 1 diabetes. The rearrangement links TRBV2 to TRBJ2-7; D possibly uses TRBD1 or TRBD2 (5 bases each). The sample was naive CD4+ T cells from blood. The CDR3 DNA sequence: TGTGCCAGCAGTGTGGCCGGGGACCCCTACGAGCAGTACTTC. Encoded protein: CASSVAGDPYEQYF.